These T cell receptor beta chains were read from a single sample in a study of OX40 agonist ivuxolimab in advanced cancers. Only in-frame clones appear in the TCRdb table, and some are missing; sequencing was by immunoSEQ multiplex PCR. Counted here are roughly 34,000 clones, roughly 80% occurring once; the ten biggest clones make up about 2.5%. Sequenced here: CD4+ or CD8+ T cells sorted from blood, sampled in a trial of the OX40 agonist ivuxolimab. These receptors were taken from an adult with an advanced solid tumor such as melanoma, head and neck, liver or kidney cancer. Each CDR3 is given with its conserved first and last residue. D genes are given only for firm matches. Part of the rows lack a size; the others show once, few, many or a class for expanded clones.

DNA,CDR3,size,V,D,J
TGTGCCAGCAGCCCAGGGGCAGGGCTCGGCTACACCTTC,CASSPGAGLGYTF,few,TRBV7-3,.,TRBJ1-2
TGCAGCGTTGCGGAGTTCGACGAGCAGTACTTC,CSVAEFDEQYF,.,TRBV29-1,.,TRBJ2-7
TGTGCCAGCAGCTTTAGAGGGAGAGATACGCAGTATTTT,CASSFRGRDTQYF,.,TRBV11-1,.,TRBJ2-3
TGCGCCAGCAGAATTAATTCGGGGGGAGGTGAAGCTTTCTTT,CASRINSGGGEAFF,.,TRBV5-1,.,TRBJ1-1
TGTGCCAGCAGCCCTGGGACTAATTCCTACAATGAGCAGTTCTTC,CASSPGTNSYNEQFF,.,TRBV7-2,TRBD2,TRBJ2-1
TGTGCCAGCAGCTTAGCGCTGGCAGGGAATCAGCCCCAGCATTTT,CASSLALAGNQPQHF,.,TRBV7-2,.,TRBJ1-5
TGTGCCAGCAGTTACCGGAGAAACACAGATACGCAGTATTTT,CASSYRRNTDTQYF,.,TRBV6-5,.,TRBJ2-3
TGTGCCAGCAGCTTAAACCAGGGACTCCCCTACAATGAGCAGTTCTTC,CASSLNQGLPYNEQFF,.,TRBV11-2,.,TRBJ2-1
TGCGCCAGCAGCCGCCAGCCGGGACTACAAAACATTCAGTACTTC,CASSRQPGLQNIQYF,.,TRBV4-3,TRBD2,TRBJ2-4
TGCGCCAGCAGCCAAGGACGGAACTCTGGAAACACCATATATTTT,CASSQGRNSGNTIYF,.,TRBV4-3,.,TRBJ1-3
TGTGCCAGCAGTTACTCGATAGCGATCAACACTGAAGCTTTCTTT,CASSYSIAINTEAFF,.,TRBV6-5,.,TRBJ1-1
TGTGCCTGGAGTCTGGGACAGGGAAGGCAGCCCCAGCATTTT,CAWSLGQGRQPQHF,.,TRBV30,TRBD1,TRBJ1-5
TGTGCCAGTAGTGGGGCCGAATGGGTCTCCTATAATTCACCCCTCCACTTT,CASSGAEWVSYNSPLHF,.,TRBV19,.,TRBJ1-6
TGCGCCAGCAGTGAGCCAGGGGGGGACAGGGGACAGGATGGCTACACCTTC,CASSEPGGDRGQDGYTF,.,TRBV10-1,TRBD1,TRBJ1-2
TGTGCCAGCAGCACTGGTAGGAGGCTTAGCACAGATACGCAGTATTTT,CASSTGRRLSTDTQYF,.,TRBV7-2,.,TRBJ2-3
TGTGCCAGCAGCTTGAAACTAGCGACAGATACGCAGTATTTT,CASSLKLATDTQYF,once,TRBV5-6,TRBD2,TRBJ2-3
TGTGCCAGCAGCTTACCCGGACTAGCGGGGGACCCGTTTAATAATGAGCAGTTCTTC,CASSLPGLAGDPFNNEQFF,once,TRBV7-3,TRBD2,TRBJ2-1
TGCGCCAGCAGCAGCCGCTGGGTTGGGACAGATACGCAGTATTTT,CASSSRWVGTDTQYF,.,TRBV5-1,.,TRBJ2-3
TGTGCCAGCTCACCACAAGCAGGGTTTAGGCACTATGGCTACACCTTC,CASSPQAGFRHYGYTF,once,TRBV18,.,TRBJ1-2
TGTGCCAGCAAGATACGGGACACTGAAGCTTTCTTT,CASKIRDTEAFF,.,TRBV28,.,TRBJ1-1
TGTGCCAGCAGCTTGCGTGGGGCCAACTATGGCTACACCTTC,CASSLRGANYGYTF,.,TRBV5-6,.,TRBJ1-2
TGTGCCAGCACCCTAGGAGCCGGAGGCTACACCTTC,CASTLGAGGYTF,.,TRBV7-2,.,TRBJ1-2
TGTGCCAGCAGCTTTTCCGGCTTCCAAGAGACCCAGTACTTC,CASSFSGFQETQYF,.,TRBV5-6,.,TRBJ2-5
TGTGCCAGCAGCTTACATGGACTCTCTAGCACAGATACGCAGTATTTT,CASSLHGLSSTDTQYF,.,TRBV11-2,.,TRBJ2-3
TGTGCCAGCTCACCACAAGGGGCCACTGAAGCTTTCTTT,CASSPQGATEAFF,few,TRBV18,.,TRBJ1-1
TGTGCCAGCAGCTTAATCCGCTCTCGGCAGTTCTTC,CASSLIRSRQFF,.,TRBV7-2,.,TRBJ2-1
TGTGCCAGCAGTGAAAGCCAAACCGTTAGGAAACTGTTTTTT,CASSESQTVRKLFF,.,TRBV2,.,TRBJ1-4
TGTGCCAGCAGCCTTAGGGACGGGAGCTCCTACGAGCAGTACTTC,CASSLRDGSSYEQYF,.,TRBV7-7,.,TRBJ2-7
TGCGCCAGCAGCCAAGAGACTGTGAGCTCCTACGAGCAGTACTTC,CASSQETVSSYEQYF,.,TRBV4-1,.,TRBJ2-7
TGTGCCAGCAGTTACAGGCAGGGGTACGAAAAACTGTTTTTT,CASSYRQGYEKLFF,.,TRBV6-6,.,TRBJ1-4
TGTGCCAGCAGCCAAAATCAGGGACAGGCGAGTGAAAAACTGTTTTTT,CASSQNQGQASEKLFF,.,TRBV7-6,TRBD1,TRBJ1-4
TGTGCCAGCAGCTTAGGGACAGGGCCGCAGTACTTC,CASSLGTGPQYF,few,TRBV7-8,TRBD1,TRBJ2-7
TGTGCCAGCAGTGGCGACTACACTGAAGCTTTCTTT,CASSGDYTEAFF,.,TRBV25-1,.,TRBJ1-1
TGCGCCAGCAGCTTTAACATGAACACTGAAGCTTTCTTT,CASSFNMNTEAFF,.,TRBV5-1,.,TRBJ1-1
TGCGCCAGCAGCCAAGAGATGAGTCGGGAATCACCCCTCCACTTT,CASSQEMSRESPLHF,few,TRBV4-1,.,TRBJ1-6
TGTGCCAGTAGTCCTTCGGCGGGACAACCTGGCGAGCAGTACTTC,CASSPSAGQPGEQYF,.,TRBV19,.,TRBJ2-7
TGTGCCAGCTCACTCAGACAGGACTTCACCGGGGAGCTGTTTTTT,CASSLRQDFTGELFF,.,TRBV18,.,TRBJ2-2
TGTGCCACCAGCAGAGAGCGGGAGCCCTCCTACGAGCAGTACTTC,CATSREREPSYEQYF,.,TRBV15,TRBD2,TRBJ2-7
TGTGCCAGCAGCGCTCGGGGGCCGAGCACCGGGGAGCTGTTTTTT,CASSARGPSTGELFF,.,TRBV6-1,.,TRBJ2-2
TGTGCCAGCTCCCCTCCTGCCTCACTAGCGGGAGGGTACGAGCAGTACTTC,CASSPPASLAGGYEQYF,.,TRBV18,TRBD2,TRBJ2-7
TGTGCCACCTTTGGGGGGCCTAACTATGGCTACACCTTC,CATFGGPNYGYTF,few,TRBV28,.,TRBJ1-2
TGTGCCTGGAGGGGTCAGTGGGGTGGCGAGCAGTACTTC,CAWRGQWGGEQYF,.,TRBV30,.,TRBJ2-7
TGTGCCAGCAGCGTTAGCGGAAGCACAGATACGCAGTATTTT,CASSVSGSTDTQYF,.,TRBV6-1,.,TRBJ2-3
TGTGCCAGCAGACGACAGGGGAACACTGAAGCTTTCTTT,CASRRQGNTEAFF,.,TRBV6-5,TRBD1,TRBJ1-1
TGTGCCAGCAGCCCTGACAGGTCCTCCCTCCACTTT,CASSPDRSSLHF,.,TRBV9,.,TRBJ1-6
TGTGCCAGCAGTCCGACAGGGGGGACCGGTTACGAGCAGTACTTC,CASSPTGGTGYEQYF,.,TRBV6-5,TRBD1,TRBJ2-7
TGTGCCAGCAGCAACCCTGGGGCGGGGCCCCAGCATTTT,CASSNPGAGPQHF,.,TRBV6-5,.,TRBJ1-5
TGTGCCAGCAGCCCCGGGACAGTTTTGTATGGCTACACCTTC,CASSPGTVLYGYTF,.,TRBV11-2,TRBD1,TRBJ1-2
TGTGCCAGCAGCGTCGAGAACTCTGCCGGAAACACCATATATTTT,CASSVENSAGNTIYF,once,TRBV9,.,TRBJ1-3
TGTGCCAGCAGTCCGGGCCAAGCGGGGTCTGAGACCCAGTACTTC,CASSPGQAGSETQYF,.,TRBV7-2,TRBD2,TRBJ2-5
TGCAGCGTTGGGAGTGGGCCCACCGGGGAGCTGTTTTTT,CSVGSGPTGELFF,.,TRBV29-1,.,TRBJ2-2
TGCAGCGCCGGGACAGGGAATCCTCCAGGCTACACCTTC,CSAGTGNPPGYTF,few,TRBV29-1,TRBD1,TRBJ1-2